This entry is about one TCR beta chain. These data belong to a study of cytomegalovirus exposure and HLA in healthy donors. With 60 Vbeta and 13 Jbeta primers, the PCR was carried out. TCRdb's table, derived via immunoSEQ multiplex PCR, lists solely in-frame clones and lacks some. The listing contains 45,000 to 70,000 clones. Germline V gene data show CDR1 as ENHRY and CDR2 as SYGVKD. The CDR3 is 15 residues long. Trimming took 2 bases from V and 3 from J, leaving 14 bases between them. The clonotype was recovered from a woman in her 50s in good health and CMV-seropositive. Sequenced: PBMCs. The genes are TRBV10-3 and TRBJ2-7; D is unclear. In nucleotides, the CDR3 is TGTGCCATCAGTGAGCCGAGTATTTCGCACTACGAGCAGTACTTC. Translation gives CAISEPSISHYEQYF.